These 14 T cell receptor beta chains came from one sample sequenced in a study of T-cell memory formation after mild COVID-19. Each CDR3 protein is one row after TCRdb ran MiXCR on the 5' RACE reads. The sample consists of fewer than 15,000 distinct CDR3 sequences, around 12% of them appearing once. Sequenced: PBMCs or a T cell subset sorted from them (not recorded which). The receptors come from an adult woman who had mild COVID-19 (a few samples of this study predate the infection). Cell type and time point are not known.

This clonotype showed up many times. This chain joins TRBV21-1 and TRBJ2-3; TRBD2 is the table's D call and was not checked against the DNA. TRBV21-1 is shown as a pseudogene. The CDR3 is made up of 13 amino acids. DNA for the CDR3: TGTGCCAGCAGCAAAGGGACTACGGATACGCAGTATTTT. Its translation: CASSKGTTDTQYF.

This clonotype occurred many times. The chain uses TRBV6-5 and TRBJ1-4; D gene uncertain. V lost 6 bases and J lost 1, with 3 bases in between. The CDR3 consists of 12 residues. The germline V gene has CDR1 MNHEY and CDR2 SVGAGI. This chain's CDR3 is CASRGTNEKLFF. The CDR3 coding sequence is TGTGCCAGCAGGGGAACTAATGAAAAACTGTTTTTT.

This clonotype was seen ten or more times. The chain is built from TRBV9 and TRBJ1-4; no definite D call. V gave up 3 bases and J gave up 8 bases, with 14 bases separating them. Per germline, CDR1 SGDLS and CDR2 YYNGEE. The CDR3 spans 14 residues. The CDR3 DNA sequence: TGTGCCAGCAGCGCAGGAGGAAGGAAGGAAAAACTGTTTTTT. Its translation is CASSAGGRKEKLFF.

This clonotype was found many times. One junction end disagrees with the germline gene, perhaps due to a read error. CDR3 nucleotides: TGTGCCAGCAGCTTAGCCCAGGGGTTCGGACCGAAATTC. Its translation: CASSLAQGFGPKF. The chain uses TRBV7-9 and TRBJ2-5; D possibly corresponds to TRBD1 (6 bases). The V gene's germline CDR1 is SEHNR and CDR2 FQNEAQ (reference sequence). The CDR3 has 13 amino acids.

This clonotype was detected ten times or more. This chain links TRBV20-1 with TRBJ2-4, with 11 bases fitting TRBD1. The junction had 3 bases not matched to a gene; V was cut back by 0 bases and J by 8 bases. This CDR3 has 14 amino acids. Germline CDR1 and CDR2: DFQATT and SNEGSKA (reference sequence). Written as DNA, the CDR3 is TGCAGTGCTAGAGAGGGACAGGGGGGTCACATTCAGTACTTC. Protein product: CSAREGQGGHIQYF.

J is TRBJ2-3 and V is TRBV25-1; D might be TRBD2 (5 bases). Deletions cut 3 bases from V and 5 bases from J, with 15 bases between. CDR1 is MGHDK, CDR2 SYGVNS, per germline. This CDR3 region has 15 residues. In nucleotides, the CDR3 is TGTGCCAGCAGTGACCCTGGACCTCGGGGAGATACGCAGTATTTT. It translates to CASSDPGPRGDTQYF. The full variable domain, with the rest looked up from reference TRBV25-1 and TRBJ2-3, is EADIYQTPRYLVIGTGKKITLECSQTMGHDKMYWYQQDPGMELHLIHYSYGVNSTEKGDLSSESTVSRIRTEHFPLTLESARPSHTSQYLCASSDPGPRGDTQYFGPGTRLTVL.

The J gene is TRBJ1-6, the V gene TRBV12-3 or TRBV12-4; 10 bases are a match to TRBD1. CDR3 length: 14 residues. V lost 6 bases, J lost 9 bases, and 5 bases stayed unmatched. CDR3 protein: CASRSTGGSSPLHF. The CDR3 DNA reads as TGTGCCAGCAGATCGACAGGGGGCAGTTCACCCCTCCACTTT.

Note on this clonotype: One end of the junction does not line up with germline, which may come from a read error. The chain couples TRBV7-7 to TRBJ1-1; 9 bases agree with TRBD1. CDR3 length: 14 amino acids. Germline values: CDR1 SSHAT, CDR2 FNYEAQ (reference sequence). CDR3 nucleotide sequence: TGTGCTAGCAGCCCCGGGACAGGGCACACTGAAGCTTTCTTT. Residues: CASSPGTGHTEAFF.

The gene calls are TRBV3-1 and TRBJ1-1, with 8 bases aligning to TRBD1. With V trimmed by 4 bases and J by 0 bases, 4 bases remained unmatched. The CDR3 has 15 amino acids. Germline values: CDR1 LGHDT, CDR2 YNNKEL (reference sequence). CDR3 residues: CASSLGQGMNTEAFF. The CDR3 nucleotides read TGTGCCAGCAGCCTAGGACAGGGAATGAACACTGAAGCTTTCTTT.

J is TRBJ2-6 and V is TRBV7-3; 10 bases match TRBD1. The junction had 7 bases not matched to a gene; V was cut back by 5 bases and J by 0 bases. CDR1 and CDR2 (germline): SGHTA, FQGTGA. The CDR3 has 18 residues. CDR3 amino acids: CASSPGTGAYSGANVLTF. The DNA of the CDR3 is TGTGCCAGCAGCCCAGGGACAGGGGCGTACTCTGGGGCCAACGTCCTGACTTTC.

V gene TRBV30 combines with J gene TRBJ2-7; D is perhaps TRBD1 (6 bases). V was shortened by 3 bases and J by 2 bases, with 14 bases between the two germline ends. The CDR3 length is 14 residues. Germline lookup yields CDR1 GTSNPN and CDR2 SVGIG (reference sequence). The CDR3: CAWSQQGWAYEQYF. Written as DNA, the CDR3 is TGTGCCTGGAGCCAGCAGGGGTGGGCCTACGAGCAGTACTTC.

This clonotype was picked up many times. V gene TRBV27 combines with J gene TRBJ2-7; a weak D match, TRBD2 (5 bases). Trimming stripped 2 bases from V and 2 bases from J, with 10 bases between. The CDR3 has 14 residues. Germline CDR1 and CDR2: MNHEY and SMNVEV (reference sequence). In DNA form, the CDR3 reads TGTGCCAGCAGTTTAGGCACTAGTCCCTACGAGCAGTACTTC. This translates into CASSLGTSPYEQYF.

This clonotype was observed a few times. This chain uses TRBV6-2 or TRBV6-3 with TRBJ2-2; no firm D call. This CDR3 contains 14 residues. V shed 0 bases and J shed 5 bases, with 7 bases lying between them. CDR1 MNHEY and CDR2 SVGEGT come from the germline V gene. The CDR3 loop reads CASSYSWGTGELFF. DNA of the CDR3: TGTGCCAGCAGTTACTCGTGGGGAACCGGGGAGCTGTTTTTT.

This clonotype was observed at least ten times. The chain recombines TRBV29-1 with TRBJ1-1, with a possible D match to TRBD1 (5 bases). V was cut by 6 bases and J by 8 bases, with 16 bases left in between. In germline, CDR1 is SQVTM, CDR2 ANQGSEA. There are 12 residues in the CDR3. This CDR3 is CSVATGSVEAFF. In DNA, the CDR3 is TGCAGCGTCGCAACAGGTTCAGTAGAAGCTTTCTTT.